This T cell receptor beta chain was profiled in a study of graft-versus-host responses after intestinal transplantation. About the research overall: Anti-thymocyte globulin induction, then tacrolimus and steroids for 3 to 4 years, went to all recipients.

The CDR3 has 16 residues. The V end lost 5 bases, the J end lost 7 bases, and 21 bases lay between the germline ends. Germline lookup yields CDR1 MNHEY and CDR2 SMNVEV (reference sequence). Here immunoSEQ multiplex PCR was the method, and the copy in TCRdb shows in-frame clones only, minus some. The sample yields 98,000 or so clones, more than 70% seen once. In regard to this clone: Its antigen is not identified.

Study-wide points: Early after transplant, HvG clones declined as circulating GvH clones peaked.

The receptor comes from a human patient who received an intestinal transplant, so some T cells may come from the graft donor. The chain couples TRBV27 to TRBJ1-5; D perhaps matches TRBD1 (6 bases). This material consisted of PBMCs, taken 255 days after intestinal transplant. The CDR3 sequence is CASSKGGPAGGQPQHF. The CDR3 region has the DNA TGTGCCAGCAGTAAAGGGGGTCCTGCGGGGGGGCAGCCCCAGCATTTT.